A selection of T cell receptor beta chains follows, all from one sample in a study of shared clonotypes between healthy human individuals. Data came from immunoSEQ multiplex PCR; TCRdb stores just in-frame clones and leaves some out. This sample has about 2.4 million clones, with more than 85% found just once. Material for sequencing was naive CD4+ T cells from PBMCs. These receptors all come from a man aged 18 to 30 in good health. Some clones in this sample may be carry-over from other donors' samples. CDR3s include the opening cysteine and the closing phenylalanine or tryptophan. The order of the fields is V gene, J gene, CDR3 protein.

TRBV6-1,TRBJ2-2,CASSEAIRMYTGELFF
TRBV18,TRBJ1-2,CASSPLPDGYTF
TRBV5-8,TRBJ2-7,CASSLDREQQYF
TRBV13,TRBJ2-1,CASSSLADEQFF
TRBV7-3,TRBJ2-1,CASSLSGGNEQFF
TRBV7-6,TRBJ2-4,CASSPNPRQGSAKNIQYF
TRBV28,TRBJ2-1,CASSLPGLLYNEQFF
TRBV5-6,TRBJ2-7,CASSLAGAGWSYEQYF
TRBV9,TRBJ1-1,CASSPGWGGQGEAFF
TRBV27,TRBJ1-3,CASSLSGPEAGNTIYF
TRBV28,TRBJ2-1,CASCGRNEQFF
TRBV4-2,TRBJ2-1,CASSQDWVGLAGGHYNEQFF
TRBV5-4,TRBJ2-7,CASSSLAGVPNEQYF
TRBV27,TRBJ1-1,CASSLSGSLEAFF
TRBV5-1,TRBJ2-7,CASSSPFGGDEQYF
TRBV10-3,TRBJ2-1,CAISGRLADSYNEQFF
TRBV7-9,TRBJ1-1,CASSLGQVVEAFF
TRBV20-1,TRBJ2-3,CTAGDTQYF